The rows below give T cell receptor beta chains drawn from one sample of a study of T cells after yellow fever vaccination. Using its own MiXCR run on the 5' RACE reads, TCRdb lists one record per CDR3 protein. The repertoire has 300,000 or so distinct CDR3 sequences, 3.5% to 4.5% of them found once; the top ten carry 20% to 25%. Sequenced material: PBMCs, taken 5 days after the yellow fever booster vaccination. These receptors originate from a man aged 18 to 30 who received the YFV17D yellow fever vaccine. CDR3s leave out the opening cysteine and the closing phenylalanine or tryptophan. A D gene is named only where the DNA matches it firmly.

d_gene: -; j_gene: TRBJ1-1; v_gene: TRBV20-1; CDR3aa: SAAGGQGEAF
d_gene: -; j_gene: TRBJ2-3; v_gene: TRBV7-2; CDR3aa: ASTIRWDKQY
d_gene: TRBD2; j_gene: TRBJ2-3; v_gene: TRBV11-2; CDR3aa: ASSPRLAGLSTDTQY
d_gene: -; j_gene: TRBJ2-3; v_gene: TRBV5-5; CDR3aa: ASSPRGVQGGTDTQY
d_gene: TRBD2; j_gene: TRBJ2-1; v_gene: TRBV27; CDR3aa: ASSSGGAYYNEQF
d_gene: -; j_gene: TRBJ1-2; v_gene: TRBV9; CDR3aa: ASSPGGRGGDGYT
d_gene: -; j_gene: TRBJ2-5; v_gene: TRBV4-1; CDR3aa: ASSQVTIRETQY
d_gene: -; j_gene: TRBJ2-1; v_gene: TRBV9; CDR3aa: ASSVAPGAPPWNEQF
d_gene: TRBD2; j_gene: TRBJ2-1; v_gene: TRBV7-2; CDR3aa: ASSSPRSSGYNEQF
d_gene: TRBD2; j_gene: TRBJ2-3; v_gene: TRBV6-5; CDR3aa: ASRRTSGGAHTDTQY
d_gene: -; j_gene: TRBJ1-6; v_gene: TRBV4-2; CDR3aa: ASSQDGGGVGDSPLH
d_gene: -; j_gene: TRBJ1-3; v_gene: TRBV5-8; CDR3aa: ASSSGTFSSGNTIY
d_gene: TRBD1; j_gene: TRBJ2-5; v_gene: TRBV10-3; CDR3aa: AISERGKTGVE
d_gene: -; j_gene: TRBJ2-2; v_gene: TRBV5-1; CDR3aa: ASSLARGRANTGELF
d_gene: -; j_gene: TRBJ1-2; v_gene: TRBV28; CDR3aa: ASADRTVYYGYT
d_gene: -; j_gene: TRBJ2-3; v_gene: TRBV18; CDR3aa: ASSPLAPGAADTQY
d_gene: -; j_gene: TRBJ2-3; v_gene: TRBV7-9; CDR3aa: ASSLKGRYTDTQY
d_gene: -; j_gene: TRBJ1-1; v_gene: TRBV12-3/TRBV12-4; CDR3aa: ASSLARMGTEAF
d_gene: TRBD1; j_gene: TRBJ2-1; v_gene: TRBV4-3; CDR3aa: ASSHLAGGWYEQF
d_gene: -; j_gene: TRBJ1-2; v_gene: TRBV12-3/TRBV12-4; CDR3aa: ASSFGRVALGYGYT
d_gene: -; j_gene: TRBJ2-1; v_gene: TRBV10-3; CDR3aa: AISESMGSSNNEQF
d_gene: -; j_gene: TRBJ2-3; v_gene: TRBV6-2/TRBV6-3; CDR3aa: ASSYSRAEMNTDTQY
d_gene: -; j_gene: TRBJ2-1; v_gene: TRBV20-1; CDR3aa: SARPYNEQF
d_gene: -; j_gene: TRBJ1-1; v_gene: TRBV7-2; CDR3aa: ASAPVLGTEAF
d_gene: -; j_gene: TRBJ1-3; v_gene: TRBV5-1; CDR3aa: ASSLSARGSGNTIY
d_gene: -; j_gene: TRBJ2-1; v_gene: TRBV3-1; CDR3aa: ASSQAVYRYNEQF
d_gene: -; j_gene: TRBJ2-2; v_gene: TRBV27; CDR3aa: ASSFSVGRAHFHTGELF
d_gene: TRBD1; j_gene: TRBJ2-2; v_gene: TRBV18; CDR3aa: ASSQGTDTGELF
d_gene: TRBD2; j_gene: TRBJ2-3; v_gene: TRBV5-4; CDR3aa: ASSQGLAPDTQY
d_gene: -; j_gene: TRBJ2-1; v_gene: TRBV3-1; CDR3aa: ASSQVGGGSYNEQF
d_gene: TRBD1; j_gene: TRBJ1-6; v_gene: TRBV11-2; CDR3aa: ASSPRDRPNSPLH
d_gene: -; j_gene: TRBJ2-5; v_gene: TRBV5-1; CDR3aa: ASSLQETQY
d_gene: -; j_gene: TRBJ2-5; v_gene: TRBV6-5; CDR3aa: ASSSQGVQTQY
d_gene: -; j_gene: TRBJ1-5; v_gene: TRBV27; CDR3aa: ASSLEGGDQPQH
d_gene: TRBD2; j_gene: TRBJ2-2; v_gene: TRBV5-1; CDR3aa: ASNPTLAGNTGELF
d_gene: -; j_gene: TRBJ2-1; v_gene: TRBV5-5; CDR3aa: ASSDTPWEQF
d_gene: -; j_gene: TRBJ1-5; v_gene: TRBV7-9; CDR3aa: ASSLMNSNQPQH
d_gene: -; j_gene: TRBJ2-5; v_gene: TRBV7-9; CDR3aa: ASSFNPQETQY
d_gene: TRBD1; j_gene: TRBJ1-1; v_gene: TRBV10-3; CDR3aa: AIRLGQGDTEAF
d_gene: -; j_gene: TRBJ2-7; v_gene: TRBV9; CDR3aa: ASSREGQTSYEQY
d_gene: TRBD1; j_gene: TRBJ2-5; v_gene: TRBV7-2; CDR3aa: ASSFVVGQPVGGETQY
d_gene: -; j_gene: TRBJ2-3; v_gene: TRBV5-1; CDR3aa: ASSPRTNEGTQY
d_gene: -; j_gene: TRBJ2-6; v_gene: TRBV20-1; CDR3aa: SASGRTSSGANVLT
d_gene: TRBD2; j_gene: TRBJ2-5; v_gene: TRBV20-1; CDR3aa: SARDPGSGGKETQY
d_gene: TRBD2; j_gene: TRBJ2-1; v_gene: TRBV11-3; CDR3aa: ASSLRGLASYNEQF
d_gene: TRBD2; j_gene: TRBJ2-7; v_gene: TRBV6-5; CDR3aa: ASSSTSGGVEQY
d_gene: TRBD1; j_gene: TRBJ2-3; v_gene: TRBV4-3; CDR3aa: ASSQTGLADTQY
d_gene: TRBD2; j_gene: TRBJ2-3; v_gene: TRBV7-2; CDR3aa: ASSPDLAGATKATQY
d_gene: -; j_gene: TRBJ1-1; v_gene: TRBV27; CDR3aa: ASSLRGVGEGEAF
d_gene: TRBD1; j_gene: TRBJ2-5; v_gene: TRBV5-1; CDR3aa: ASSPTGAKQETQY
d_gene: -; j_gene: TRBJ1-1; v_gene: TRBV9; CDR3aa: ASSPQLPGPGINTEAF
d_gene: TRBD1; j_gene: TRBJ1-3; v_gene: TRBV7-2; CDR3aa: ASSNTGVASGNTIY
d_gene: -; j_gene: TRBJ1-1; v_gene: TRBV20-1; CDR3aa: SVLGAF
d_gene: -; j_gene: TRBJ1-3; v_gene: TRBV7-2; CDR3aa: ASSLLSGVGNTIY
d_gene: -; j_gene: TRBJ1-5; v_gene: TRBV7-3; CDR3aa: ASTRQGLRRRDNQPQH
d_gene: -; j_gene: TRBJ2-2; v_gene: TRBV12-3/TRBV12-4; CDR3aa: ASRLTGRSAGELF
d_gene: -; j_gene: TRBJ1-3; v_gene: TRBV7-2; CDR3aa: ASSPGPLADTIY
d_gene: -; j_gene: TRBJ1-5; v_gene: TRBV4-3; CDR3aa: ASSQGTSLLQPQH
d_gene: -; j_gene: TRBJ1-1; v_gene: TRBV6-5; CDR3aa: ASRETVNTEAF